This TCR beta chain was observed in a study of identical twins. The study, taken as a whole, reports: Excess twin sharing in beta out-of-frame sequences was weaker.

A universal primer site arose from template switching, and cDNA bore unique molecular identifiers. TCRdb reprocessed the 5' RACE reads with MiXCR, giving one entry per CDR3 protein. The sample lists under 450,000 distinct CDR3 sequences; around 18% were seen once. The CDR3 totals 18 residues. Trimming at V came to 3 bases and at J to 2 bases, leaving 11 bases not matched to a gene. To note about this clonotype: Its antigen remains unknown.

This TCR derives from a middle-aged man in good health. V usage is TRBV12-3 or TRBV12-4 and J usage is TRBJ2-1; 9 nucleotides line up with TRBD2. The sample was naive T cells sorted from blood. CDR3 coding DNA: TGTGCCAGCAGTTTCAGATTTCTTCTAGCGGGGCCCTACAATGAGCAGTTCTTC. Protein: CASSFRFLLAGPYNEQFF.